The following is a TCR beta chain sequence with its context. In this sample, this clone turned up once. There is no known antigen for this receptor. Qualities for individual bases were not recorded, and no much larger clone is one base off. As encoded in the germline V gene (reference sequence), CDR1 is MNHNY while CDR2 is SVGAGI. Trimming at the junction amounts to 2 bases on V and 3 bases on J, and the germline ends lie 8 bases apart. The CDR3 has 14 amino acids, counting the end cysteine and phenylalanine. Only the CDR3 DNA stays, 42 bases, in frame from base 1. This sample is part of a study of shared clonotypes between healthy human individuals (dated by TCRdb to about 2020). For the wider study: The cohort included a few men and two women between 18 and 49 years of age. To estimate repertoire size and how much clonotypes are shared between individuals, the study performed deep sequencing of blood TCR repertoires from 4 to 6 healthy adults. Per donor, leukapheresis produced somewhere between about 0.94 and 10 billion PBMCs. For each donor, CD4 naive and CD4 memory were each run on three plates, CD8 naive on two plates, and CD8 memory on one plate. Libraries were prepared and TCR repertoires were sequenced by different laboratories using diverse techniques, in order to increase sequencing depth and limit assay-specific biases.

Results the study describes overall, beyond this receptor: Naive subsets generally had larger estimated clonotype richness than memory subsets did. When a few donors were compared, the shared fraction of clonotypes was roughly 5% for naive CD4, around 4% for naive CD8, about 2.4% for memory CD4, and 0.4% for memory CD8. Rarefaction of sorted-subset datasets indicated incomplete sequencing despite the large sequencing depth. Pairwise subsampling indicated that sequencing depth was expected to affect the degree of clonotype sharing among donors. The genetic and exposure-history diversity represented was limited by the small number of donors. Sampling was restricted to blood, and TCR repertoires in tissues likely differ from the TCR repertoires found in blood. Higher generation probabilities were observed for clonotypes shared by all four sorted-subset donors than for non-shared clonotypes.

Donors were healthy HIV-negative adults with no recently reported acute infections or vaccinations. All donors were Caucasian adults living in Nashville, Tennessee, USA. CD4+ T cells were enriched through magnetic negative selection, after which naive cells were positively selected on CD45RA and the remaining negative fraction served as the memory subset. Blood was obtained by leukapheresis, after which PBMCs were separated by Ficoll-Histopaque density gradient centrifugation and cryopreserved in liquid nitrogen vapor phase. Purity and quantity of every magnetically sorted T cell population were checked by analytical flow cytometry. Genomic DNA was isolated from every sorted fraction and measured by UV absorbance on a Nanodrop 2000c. Using the deep immunoSEQ assay, TCR CDR3 regions were amplified from genomic DNA by multiplex PCR. Genomic DNA extracted from each cell subset was distributed evenly over all wells of several immunoSEQ 96-well plates, and each plate served as one replicate. For sorted subsets, 200 ng of genomic DNA, equivalent to 25,000 to 35,000 T cell genomes, went into each replicate PCR. The purified libraries were quantified using a Qubit 3.0 fluorometer, sized with a Bioanalyzer 2100, and then quantified again using the KAPA Library Quantification kit. Every immunoSEQ 96-well plate was sequenced on a separate single-read 150-cycle Illumina NextSeq 550 flow cell. As for the original processing: The immunoSEQ output contained only junctional sequences without quality scores, so filtering could not match that applied to full-length reads. To assign V/J genes and CDR3, sequences were annotated using PyIR, a Python wrapper for IgBLAST v1.9, with IMGT germline references. Reads were filtered out if the reads had weak V/J assignments (E-value above 1e-6), no CDR3, stop codons, out-of-frame junctions, or ambiguous translated residues. V3J clonotypes were defined as sequences sharing an identical inferred V gene, J gene, and CDR3 amino acid sequence. Percentage overlap between repertoires was calculated by dividing the number of shared unique clonotypes by the size of the smaller repertoire. Repertoire richness was assessed with RTK rarefaction, the Chao1 estimator, and Recon v2.1 estimates of unobserved clonotypes. For all TCRbeta clonotypes obtained by the gDNA method from a handful of donors, generation probabilities were computed with OLGA. The immuneACCESS repertoire file appears here via TCRdb, limited to in-frame rearrangements. These files lack a portion of the clones; in checked studies, under half of the deficit traces to unresolved V genes, and the cause of the others is not known. V, J and clone size were drawn from that table, and D and trimming were deduced from the DNA. The table for this sample lists 2 million to 2.5 million clones; more than 80% of them were counted only once. The ten largest clones capture under 0.45% of the sample.

This clonotype was sampled from a man aged 18-30 years in good health. Some clones in this sample may be carry-over from other donors' samples. In this chain, TRBV6-6 is recombined with TRBJ2-1, with the D gene possibly TRBD1 or TRBD2, each one fitting 5 bases. Specimen: naive CD4+ T cells from PBMCs. The cell subset or site label here, explained by the study, means: CD45RA+ positively selected. The nucleotides read TGTGCCAGCAGTTACCGGGACGGCTACAATGAGCAGTTCTTC. Its protein reads: CASSYRDGYNEQFF.